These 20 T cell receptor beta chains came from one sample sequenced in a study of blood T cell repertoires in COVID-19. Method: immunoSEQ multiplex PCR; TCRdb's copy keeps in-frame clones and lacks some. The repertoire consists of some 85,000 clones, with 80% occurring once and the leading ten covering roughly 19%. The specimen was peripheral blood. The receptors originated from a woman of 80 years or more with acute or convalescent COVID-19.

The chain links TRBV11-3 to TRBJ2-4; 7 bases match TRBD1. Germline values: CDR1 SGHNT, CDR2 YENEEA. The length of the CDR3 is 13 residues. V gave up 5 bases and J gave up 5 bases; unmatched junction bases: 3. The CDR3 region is CASSQGQENIQYF. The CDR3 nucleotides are TGTGCCAGCAGCCAAGGACAGGAAAACATTCAGTACTTC.

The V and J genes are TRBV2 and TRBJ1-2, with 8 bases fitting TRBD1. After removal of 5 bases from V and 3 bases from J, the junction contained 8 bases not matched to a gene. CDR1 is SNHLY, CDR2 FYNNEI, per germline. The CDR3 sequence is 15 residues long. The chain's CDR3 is CASSSPGGWDYGYTF. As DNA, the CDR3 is TGTGCCAGCAGTTCCCCAGGGGGCTGGGACTATGGCTACACCTTC.

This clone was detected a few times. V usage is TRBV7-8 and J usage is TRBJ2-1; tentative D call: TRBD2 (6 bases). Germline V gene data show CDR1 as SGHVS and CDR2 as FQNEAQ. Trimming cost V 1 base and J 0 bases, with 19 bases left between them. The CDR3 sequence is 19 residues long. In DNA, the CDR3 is TGTGCCAGCAGCTTAGGGATAACAGGAATCGGGAGCTCCTACAATGAGCAGTTCTTC. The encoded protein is CASSLGITGIGSSYNEQFF.

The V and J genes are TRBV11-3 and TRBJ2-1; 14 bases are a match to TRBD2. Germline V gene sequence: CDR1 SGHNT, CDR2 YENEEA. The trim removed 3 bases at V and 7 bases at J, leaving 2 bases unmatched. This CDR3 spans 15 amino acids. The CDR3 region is CASSFRTSGRNEQFF. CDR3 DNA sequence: TGTGCCAGCAGCTTTCGGACTAGCGGGAGGAATGAGCAGTTCTTC.

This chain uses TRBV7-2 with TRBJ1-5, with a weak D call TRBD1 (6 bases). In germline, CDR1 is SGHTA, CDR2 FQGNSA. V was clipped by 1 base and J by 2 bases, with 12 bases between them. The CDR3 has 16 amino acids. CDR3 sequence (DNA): TGTGCCAGCAGCTTAGAGCGCCCAGGGGGCAATCAGCCCCAGCATTTT. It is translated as CASSLERPGGNQPQHF.

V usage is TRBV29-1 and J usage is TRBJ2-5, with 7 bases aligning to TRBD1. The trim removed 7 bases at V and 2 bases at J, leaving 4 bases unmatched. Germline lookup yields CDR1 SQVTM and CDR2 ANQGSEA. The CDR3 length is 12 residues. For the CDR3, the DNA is TGCAGCGGATCGGGACAGCAAGAGACCCAGTACTTC. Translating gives CSGSGQQETQYF.

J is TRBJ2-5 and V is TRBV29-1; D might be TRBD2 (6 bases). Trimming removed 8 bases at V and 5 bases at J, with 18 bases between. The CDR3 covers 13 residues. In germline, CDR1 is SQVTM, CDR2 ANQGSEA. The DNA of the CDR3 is TGCAGCACTCCGGGACTGCCGGGGGAGACCCAGTACTTC. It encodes CSTPGLPGETQYF. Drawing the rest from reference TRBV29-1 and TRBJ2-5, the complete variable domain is SAVISQKPSRDICQRGTSLTIQCQVDSQVTMMFWYRQQPGQSLTLIATANQGSEATYESGFVIDKFPISRPNLTFSTLTVSNMSPEDSSIYLCSTPGLPGETQYFGPGTRLLVL.

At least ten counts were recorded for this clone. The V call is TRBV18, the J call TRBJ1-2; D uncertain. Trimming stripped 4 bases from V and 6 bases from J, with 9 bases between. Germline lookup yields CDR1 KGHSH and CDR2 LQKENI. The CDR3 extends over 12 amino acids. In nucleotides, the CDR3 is TGTGCCAGCTCACGGAACGGGGATGGCTACACCTTC. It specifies CASSRNGDGYTF.

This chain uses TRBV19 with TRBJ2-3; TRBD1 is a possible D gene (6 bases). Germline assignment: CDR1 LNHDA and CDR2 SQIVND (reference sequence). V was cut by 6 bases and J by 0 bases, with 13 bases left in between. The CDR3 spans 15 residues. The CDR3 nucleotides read TGTGCCAGTAGGCGAGGACAGACTAGCACAGATACGCAGTATTTT. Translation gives CASRRGQTSTDTQYF.

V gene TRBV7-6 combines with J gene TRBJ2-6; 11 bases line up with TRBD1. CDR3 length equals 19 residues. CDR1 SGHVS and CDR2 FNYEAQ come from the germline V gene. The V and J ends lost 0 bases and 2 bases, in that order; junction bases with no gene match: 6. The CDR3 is CASSLARTGGSAGANVLTF. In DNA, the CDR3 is TGTGCCAGCAGCTTAGCGAGGACAGGGGGCTCGGCTGGGGCCAACGTCCTGACTTTC.

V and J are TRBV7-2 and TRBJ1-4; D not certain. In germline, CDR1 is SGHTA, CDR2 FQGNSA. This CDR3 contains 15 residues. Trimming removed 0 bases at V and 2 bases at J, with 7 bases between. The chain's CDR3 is CASSLAGVTNEKLFF. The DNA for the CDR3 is TGTGCCAGCAGCTTAGCCGGGGTGACTAATGAAAAACTGTTTTTT.

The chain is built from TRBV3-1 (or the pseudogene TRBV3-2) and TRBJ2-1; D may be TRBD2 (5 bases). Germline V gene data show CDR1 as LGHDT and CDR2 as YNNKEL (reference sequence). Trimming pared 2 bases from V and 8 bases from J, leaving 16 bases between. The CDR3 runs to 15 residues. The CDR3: CASSQLGLKGDEQFF. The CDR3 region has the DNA TGTGCCAGCAGCCAACTGGGCCTTAAGGGAGATGAGCAGTTCTTC.

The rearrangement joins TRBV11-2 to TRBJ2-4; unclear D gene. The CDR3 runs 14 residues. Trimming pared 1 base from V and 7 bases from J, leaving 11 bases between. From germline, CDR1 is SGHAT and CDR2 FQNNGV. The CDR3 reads CASSLASPRNIQYF. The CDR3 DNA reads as TGTGCCAGCAGCTTAGCCAGCCCTAGGAACATTCAGTACTTC.

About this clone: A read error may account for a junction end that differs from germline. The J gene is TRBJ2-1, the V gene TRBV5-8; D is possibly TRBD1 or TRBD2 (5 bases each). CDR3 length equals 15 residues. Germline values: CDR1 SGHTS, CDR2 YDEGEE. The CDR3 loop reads CASSLGLASYNEQFF. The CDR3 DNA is TGTGCCAGCAGTTTGGGGCTAGCAAGTTACAATGAGCAGTTCTTC.

The CDR3 here is CASSLGDSSGNTIYF. In nucleotides, the CDR3 is TGTGCCAGCAGCTTGGGGGACAGCTCTGGAAACACCATATATTTT. The chain uses TRBV5-8 and TRBJ1-3; TRBD1 agrees at 7 bases. After removal of 0 bases from V and 0 bases from J, the junction contained 0 bases not matched to a gene. The CDR3 has 15 residues. CDR1 SGHTS and CDR2 YDEGEE come from the germline V gene.

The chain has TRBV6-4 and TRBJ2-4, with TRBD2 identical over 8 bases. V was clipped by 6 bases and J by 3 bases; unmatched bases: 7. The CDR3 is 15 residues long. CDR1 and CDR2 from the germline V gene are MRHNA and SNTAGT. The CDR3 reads CASRVSGSLKNIQYF. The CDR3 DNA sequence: TGTGCCAGCAGGGTAAGCGGGAGCCTCAAAAACATTCAGTACTTC.

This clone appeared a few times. CDR3 in DNA: TGTGCCAGCAGCTTGCTACAGGGGGGGCAGTACTTC. Its protein is CASSLLQGGQYF. The chain carries TRBV7-8 and TRBJ2-7; TRBD1 matches at 8 bases. V lost 3 bases to trimming and J lost 9 bases; unmatched junction nucleotides: 4. The CDR3 length is 12 residues. Germline V gene sequence: CDR1 SGHVS, CDR2 FQNEAQ.

As DNA, the CDR3 is TGTGCCAGCAGCCGGAACAGGGATTTTAACTATGGCTACACCTTC. This codes for CASSRNRDFNYGYTF. The chain combines TRBV7-9 with TRBJ1-2, with D possibly matching TRBD1 (6 bases). The CDR3 is made up of 15 amino acids. Trimming left V 5 bases short and J 1 base short, with 14 bases between. Germline V gives CDR1 SEHNR, CDR2 FQNEAQ (reference sequence).

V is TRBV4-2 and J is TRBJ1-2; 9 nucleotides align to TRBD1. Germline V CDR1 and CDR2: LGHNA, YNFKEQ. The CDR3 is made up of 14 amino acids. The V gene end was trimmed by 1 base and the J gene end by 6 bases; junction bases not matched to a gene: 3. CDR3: CASSQGDREDGYTF. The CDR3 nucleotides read TGTGCCAGCAGCCAAGGGGACAGGGAGGATGGCTACACCTTC.

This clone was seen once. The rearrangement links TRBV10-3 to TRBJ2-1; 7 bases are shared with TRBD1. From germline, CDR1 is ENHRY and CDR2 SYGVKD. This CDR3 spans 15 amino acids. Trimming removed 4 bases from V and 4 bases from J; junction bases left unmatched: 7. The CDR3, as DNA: TGTGCCATCAGTGGGAAGGGGGCCAGATACAATGAGCAGTTCTTC. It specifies CAISGKGARYNEQFF.